This T cell receptor beta chain was recovered during a study of Ad26.COV2.S vaccination and SARS-CoV-2 variants. Germline V CDR1 and CDR2: MNHNY, SVGAGI (reference sequence). The CDR3 sequence is 13 residues long. Deletions cut 6 bases from V and 1 base from J, with 9 bases between. Study findings and constraints: Participants given vaccine showed non-spike TCR breadth similar to that of placebo recipients.

Treatment indicated: about 20 received Ad26.COV2.S at low or high dose, single or two shots; several received placebo; per-sample allocation not given. Vaccine and placebo recipients were sampled on day 63 after the first injection. Clones were read by immunoSEQ multiplex PCR, and TCRdb kept only the in-frame ones, dropping some. Of approximately 300,000 clones listed, 70% to 90% were seen once; the top ten hold more than 1.5%. About this clone: Its antigen is not known.

The clonotype originates from a person aged 18-60 years who received the Ad26.COV2.S COVID-19 vaccine or a placebo. The chain couples TRBV6-6 to TRBJ1-1; D unclear. The material was peripheral blood, obtained in a trial of Ad26.COV2.S vaccine versus placebo. The CDR3 sequence: CASRRIGNTEAFF. The DNA of the CDR3 is TGTGCCAGCAGGAGGATAGGGAACACTGAAGCTTTCTTT.